This T cell receptor beta chain was sequenced in a study of blood T cell repertoires in COVID-19. Germline-derived CDR1 and CDR2 are MDHEN and SYDVKM. Losses at the gene ends were 6 bases for V and 2 bases for J; bases not matched to a gene: 7. The CDR3 runs to 14 residues. Original processing methods: The authors estimated nucleated cell counts from reference gene primer amplification. The table came from immunoSEQ multiplex PCR; TCRdb's copy has only in-frame clones and leaves some out. That table supplies the V and J calls and clone size; D and trimming were determined from the DNA. This table has about 220,000 clones, 84% appearing once.

The chain carries TRBV28 and TRBJ2-7; 7 bases are shared with TRBD1. The receptor comes from a woman in her forties who had recovered from COVID-19. Sequencing was performed on PBMCs or T cells enriched from blood (not recorded which). The CDR3 sequence is CASSPYRGPYEQYF. CDR3 bases: TGTGCCAGCAGCCCCTACAGGGGACCCTACGAGCAGTACTTC.